The 10 T cell receptor beta chains listed next were all sequenced from one sample in a study of cytomegalovirus exposure and HLA in healthy donors. The PCR ran on 60 Vbeta and 13 Jbeta primers. Assay: immunoSEQ multiplex PCR; the TCRdb copy retains only in-frame clones and omits some. This table holds 100,000 to 150,000 clones, approximately 85% found once. Sequences were obtained from PBMCs. The receptors derive from a boy younger than 18 in good health and CMV-seronegative.

The CDR3 loop reads CASGQSPVTNTEAFF. In DNA form, the CDR3 reads TGTGCCAGCGGGCAGTCCCCCGTTACGAACACTGAAGCTTTCTTT. The chain is built from TRBV2 and TRBJ1-1; D is undetermined. Between the trimmed V and J ends, which lost 8 bases and 1 base, there was a span of 17 bases. CDR3 length equals 15 residues. Germline CDR1 reads SNHLY; CDR2 reads FYNNEI.

Written as DNA, the CDR3 is TGTGCCAGTAATCAGGGGCAGTATGGCTACACCTTC. Translated: CASNQGQYGYTF. The J gene is TRBJ1-2, the V gene TRBV19, with D tentatively TRBD1 (6 bases). The CDR3 extends over 12 amino acids. The V end was cut by 7 bases, the J end by 5 bases, with 11 bases between. Per the germline V gene, CDR1 is LNHDA and CDR2 is SQIVND (reference sequence).

The CDR3 DNA reads as TGTGCCAGCAGTGGCGGACAGGGTCGGAGAGGCTACACCTTC. Amino acid sequence: CASSGGQGRRGYTF. The V gene is TRBV6-1, the J gene TRBJ1-2, with 8 bases matching TRBD1. Per the germline V gene, CDR1 is MNHNS and CDR2 is SASEGT. V gave up 4 bases and J gave up 8 bases; unmatched junction bases: 9. The CDR3 has 14 amino acids.

Here the CDR3 DNA reads TGTGCCAGCAGCTTACAGTCCGGGGTTTGGTCACCCCTCCACTTT. Translated: CASSLQSGVWSPLHF. This chain links TRBV7-2 with TRBJ1-6; no clear D gene. V was clipped by 2 bases and J by 10 bases, with 15 bases between them. The length of the CDR3 is 15 residues. The germline V gene has CDR1 SGHTA and CDR2 FQGNSA.

The table lists this clone with a count of one. The chain employs TRBV27 and TRBJ2-2; D is possibly TRBD2 (5 bases). The CDR3 is 12 residues long. Germline V gene data show CDR1 as MNHEY and CDR2 as SMNVEV (reference sequence). Between the trimmed V and J ends, which lost 8 bases and 8 bases, there was a span of 12 bases. The CDR3 nucleotides are TGTGCCAGCGCCCAGGAGGTAGGGGAGCTGTTTTTT. Its translation is CASAQEVGELFF.

The V call is TRBV27, the J call TRBJ2-7; D gene ambiguous. The CDR3 is 11 residues long. Germline-derived CDR1 and CDR2 are MNHEY and SMNVEV (reference sequence). V lost 5 bases and J lost 5, with 7 bases in between. The CDR3 sequence: CASSRANEQYF. As DNA, the CDR3 is TGTGCCAGCAGTCGCGCCAACGAGCAGTACTTC.

The genes are TRBV13 and TRBJ2-7, with D maybe TRBD2 (5 bases). The CDR3 has 14 amino acids. The germline V and J ends were trimmed by 4 bases and 5 bases, with 15 bases remaining between them. Germline values: CDR1 PRHDT, CDR2 FYEKMQ (reference sequence). Here the CDR3 DNA reads TGTGCCAGCAGCTCCTCCGGGGTTTACCACGAGCAGTACTTC. It specifies CASSSSGVYHEQYF.

The chain links TRBV7-3 to TRBJ2-2, with TRBD1 matching over 8 bases. In germline, CDR1 is SGHTA, CDR2 FQGTGA. The CDR3 has 15 residues. Trimming cost V 2 bases and J 6 bases; bases outside gene matches: 5. CDR3 nucleotides: TGTGCCAGCAGCTTATCGGACAGGGTGGCCGGGGAGCTGTTTTTT. It yields the protein CASSLSDRVAGELFF.

V is TRBV5-6 and J is TRBJ2-1; 8 bases fit TRBD1. Trimming cost V 4 bases and J 6 bases; bases outside gene matches: 9. Germline V gene sequence: CDR1 SGHDT, CDR2 YYEEEE. This CDR3 region has 15 residues. The CDR3 sequence is CASSRWTGSPNEQFF. CDR3 sequence (DNA): TGTGCCAGCAGCCGATGGACAGGGAGTCCCAATGAGCAGTTCTTC.

A single count supports this clone. The V call is TRBV5-4, the J call TRBJ1-6; no clear D. The CDR3 runs 14 residues. Germline CDR1 SGHNT, CDR2 YYREEE (reference sequence). Deletions cut 0 bases from V and 8 bases from J, with 9 bases between. CDR3 region: CASSLGRSDSPLHF. CDR3 bases: TGTGCCAGCAGCTTGGGGAGGTCGGATTCACCCCTCCACTTT.